This entry lists 12 T cell receptor beta chains sequenced from one sample in a study of cytomegalovirus exposure and HLA in healthy donors. The primer mix had 60 Vbeta and 13 Jbeta primers. Repertoires were generated with immunoSEQ multiplex PCR, while TCRdb's copy carries only in-frame clones and drops some. The repertoire holds about 170,000 clones, roughly 80% seen once, with 2.4% in the top ten. The sequencing input was PBMCs. The receptors originated from a male donor in good health and CMV-seronegative.

This chain uses TRBV7-3 with TRBJ2-3, with D uncertain. Germline-derived CDR1 and CDR2 are SGHTA and FQGTGA. The CDR3 spans 13 residues. V lost 7 bases and J 8 bases, leaving 16 bases between the germline ends. The CDR3 bases are TGTGCCAGCACCACCTCGGGTAGCAGTACGCAGTATTTT. Translated: CASTTSGSSTQYF.

The chain carries TRBV25-1 and TRBJ2-7; TRBD2 agrees at 10 bases. CDR1 is MGHDK, CDR2 SYGVNS, per germline. The CDR3 covers 16 residues. The V and J ends lost 1 base and 4 bases, in that order; junction bases with no gene match: 7. CDR3 nucleotide sequence: TGTGCCAGCAGTGAATCCCGGCCTAGCGGGAGTTACGAGCAGTACTTC. Residues: CASSESRPSGSYEQYF.

The rearrangement links TRBV6-1 to TRBJ1-5; possibly TRBD1 for D (5 bases). The V end lost 1 base, the J end lost 8 bases, and 15 bases lay between the germline ends. The CDR3 covers 15 residues. Germline V CDR1 and CDR2: MNHNS, SASEGT. For the CDR3, the DNA is TGTGCCAGCAGTGAAGGGGGGAGGGGCAGGGAGCCCCAGCATTTT. It yields the protein CASSEGGRGREPQHF.

The chain links TRBV2 to TRBJ2-1; D not certain. This CDR3 is 12 amino acids long. CDR1 and CDR2 from the germline V gene are SNHLY and FYNNEI. V lost 3 bases and J 7 bases, leaving 7 bases between the germline ends. This chain's CDR3 is CASSDPQNEQFF. The CDR3, as DNA: TGTGCCAGCAGTGATCCCCAAAATGAGCAGTTCTTC. The variable domain in full, completed from reference TRBV2 and TRBJ2-1, reads EPEVTQTPSHQVTQMGQEVILRCVPISNHLYFYWYRQILGQKVEFLVSFYNNEISEKSEIFDDQFSVERPDGSNFTLKIRSTKLEDSAMYFCASSDPQNEQFFGPGTRLTVL.

This rearrangement joins TRBV19 to TRBJ2-2, with a tentative D call TRBD1 (5 bases). The CDR3 sequence is 16 residues long. CDR1 is LNHDA and CDR2 is SQIVND in the germline V gene (reference sequence). V lost 3 bases and J 2 bases, leaving 13 bases between the germline ends. The CDR3 reads CASSMSRRANTGELFF. CDR3 nucleotide sequence: TGTGCCAGTAGTATGTCACGCAGGGCAAACACCGGGGAGCTGTTTTTT.

This chain joins TRBV7-2 and TRBJ2-4, with D unresolved. Germline CDR1 is SGHTA and CDR2 is FQGNSA. This CDR3 spans 14 amino acids. The V end lost 4 bases, the J end lost 7 bases, and 14 bases lay between the germline ends. The DNA for the CDR3 is TGTGCCAGCAGCTCTTACGGCGAGGTCAACATTCAGTACTTC. This sequence encodes CASSSYGEVNIQYF.

This clone was counted once. The chain recombines TRBV15 with TRBJ2-7, with 7 nucleotides matching TRBD1. The V gene end was trimmed by 3 bases and the J gene end by 4 bases; junction bases not matched to a gene: 9. The CDR3 consists of 15 residues. Looked up from germline, CDR1 is LNHNV and CDR2 is YYDKDF (reference sequence). The CDR3 DNA sequence: TGTGCCACCAGCAGCATAATAGGGGGCGGGTACGAGCAGTACTTC. Amino acids: CATSSIIGGGYEQYF.

The chain is built from TRBV2 and TRBJ1-5, with TRBD1 identical over 9 bases. Germline lookup yields CDR1 SNHLY and CDR2 FYNNEI. The CDR3 contains 15 residues. The V segment lost 6 bases and the J segment 5 bases; nucleotides outside the gene matches: 8. CDR3 in amino acids: CASSLEQGAHQPQHF. The CDR3 nucleotides read TGTGCCAGCAGCCTTGAACAGGGGGCACATCAGCCCCAGCATTTT.

Remarks on this clone: One end of the junction varies from germline; a read error may be responsible. The chain combines TRBV28 with TRBJ1-2; the D gene is possibly TRBD1 (5 bases). The CDR3 sequence is 14 residues long. Germline-derived CDR1 and CDR2 are MDHEN and SYDVKM. CDR3 sequence reads: CASLDGGGRYGYPF. CDR3 DNA: TGTGCCAGCCTCGACGGGGGAGGACGGTACGGCTACCCCTTC.

The genes are TRBV6-5 and TRBJ2-7, with TRBD1 matching 8 bases. Per germline, CDR1 MNHEY and CDR2 SVGAGI. Trimming took 7 bases from V and 3 from J; bases not matched to a gene: 11. CDR3 length equals 15 residues. Here the CDR3 reads CASKFQWTGLYEQYF. The DNA of the CDR3 is TGTGCCAGCAAGTTCCAATGGACAGGGCTCTACGAGCAGTACTTC.

V gene TRBV11-2 combines with J gene TRBJ1-4, with 8 bases lining up with TRBD1. The CDR3 is made up of 15 amino acids. V was clipped by 5 bases and J by 4 bases; unmatched bases: 6. Germline V gene data show CDR1 as SGHAT and CDR2 as FQNNGV. This chain's CDR3 is CASSPTGAGNEKLFF. The CDR3 nucleotides read TGTGCCAGCAGCCCGACAGGGGCGGGTAATGAAAAACTGTTTTTT. The entire variable domain, with the rest obtained from reference TRBV11-2 and TRBJ1-4, is as follows: EAGVAQSPRYKIIEKRQSVAFWCNPISGHATLYWYQQILGQGPKLLIQFQNNGVVDDSQLPKDRFSAERLKGVDSTLKIQPAKLEDSAVYLCASSPTGAGNEKLFFGSGTQLSVL.

This chain connects TRBV4-3 to TRBJ2-7, with 9 bases fitting TRBD1. The trim removed 4 bases at V and 7 bases at J, leaving 8 bases unmatched. Germline loops: CDR1 LGHNA, CDR2 YSLEER. The length of the CDR3 is 14 residues. CDR3 bases: TGCGCCAGCAGCCCAGGGACAGGGCTTCGGGAGCAGTACTTC. This gives the protein CASSPGTGLREQYF.